The 9 T cell receptor beta chains reported below all come from one sample, sequenced in a study of blood T cell repertoires in COVID-19. The table came from immunoSEQ multiplex PCR; TCRdb's copy has only in-frame clones and leaves some out. The sample shows roughly 190,000 clones, around 83% of them seen only once. Material for sequencing was PBMCs or T cells enriched from blood (not recorded which). Receptors were obtained from a woman between 40 and 50 years old in a cohort exposed to, infected with or recovered from COVID-19 (not recorded which).

V usage is TRBV10-3 and J usage is TRBJ1-1; D unresolved. Germline V gene lookup returns CDR1 ENHRY and CDR2 SYGVKD. The CDR3 covers 16 residues. Trimming stripped 0 bases from V and 4 bases from J, with 15 bases between. The DNA for the CDR3 is TGTGCCATCAGTGAGTCTATTTTCTCCAAGAGCACTGAAGCTTTCTTT. Residues: CAISESIFSKSTEAFF.

The chain couples TRBV15 to TRBJ1-5, with 7 bases aligning to TRBD1. Germline V gene lookup returns CDR1 LNHNV and CDR2 YYDKDF (reference sequence). CDR3 length: 15 residues. The trim removed 3 bases at V and 4 bases at J, leaving 6 bases unmatched. CDR3 in amino acids: CATSSSGTENQPQHF. The DNA for the CDR3 is TGTGCCACCAGCAGTTCCGGGACAGAGAATCAGCCCCAGCATTTT.

The V and J genes are TRBV6-4 and TRBJ1-2; 10 nucleotides line up with TRBD1. The CDR3 has 15 amino acids. Germline assignment: CDR1 MRHNA and CDR2 SNTAGT. J was trimmed by 6 bases and V by 2 bases; bases with no gene match: 6. This CDR3 is CASSDPTGGVNGYTF. The CDR3 bases are TGTGCCAGCAGTGACCCGACAGGGGGCGTCAATGGCTACACCTTC.

The chain recombines TRBV11-2 with TRBJ2-1; the match to TRBD2 covers 9 bases. V lost 5 bases and J lost 4; bases outside the gene matches: 3. Germline CDR1 is SGHAT and CDR2 is FQNNGV. CDR3 size: 14 residues. CDR3 residues: CASSPSGVYNEQFF. The CDR3 nucleotides read TGTGCCAGCAGCCCTAGCGGGGTGTACAATGAGCAGTTCTTC. Based on the CDR3 plus reference TRBV11-2 and TRBJ2-1, the full variable domain is EAGVAQSPRYKIIEKRQSVAFWCNPISGHATLYWYQQILGQGPKLLIQFQNNGVVDDSQLPKDRFSAERLKGVDSTLKIQPAKLEDSAVYLCASSPSGVYNEQFFGPGTRLTVL.

This chain links TRBV10-3 with TRBJ1-5; TRBD1 matches at 11 bases. V shed 3 bases, J shed 5 bases, and the junction held 6 bases outside the gene matches. The CDR3 length is 16 residues. In germline, CDR1 is ENHRY, CDR2 SYGVKD. The CDR3 sequence: CAISDLGTGGHQPQHF. For the CDR3, the DNA is TGTGCCATCAGTGATCTCGGGACAGGGGGACATCAGCCCCAGCATTTT.

Only a few counts were recorded for this clone. The chain employs TRBV30 and TRBJ2-5; D is ambiguous. Germline CDR1 is GTSNPN and CDR2 is SVGIG (reference sequence). CDR3 size: 14 residues. V lost 6 bases and J lost 4, with 18 bases in between. The CDR3 nucleotides read TGTGCCTGCGGTGGGCTTACATTTGGAGAGACCCAGTACTTC. Encoded protein: CACGGLTFGETQYF.

This chain links TRBV14 with TRBJ1-4, with TRBD1 matching over 7 bases. With V trimmed by 3 bases and J by 7 bases, 5 bases remained unmatched. CDR1 and CDR2 (germline): SGHDN, FVKESK. The CDR3 contains 14 residues. The CDR3 bases are TGTGCCAGCAGCCATAGGACAGGAATTGAAAAACTGTTTTTT. Its translation is CASSHRTGIEKLFF.

The chain couples TRBV29-1 to TRBJ1-1, with no clear D. This CDR3 region has 14 residues. Germline V lookup: CDR1 SQVTM, CDR2 ANQGSEA. DNA of the CDR3: TGCAGTTCTGGGTCCCGGGGAATGAACACTGAAGCTTTCTTT. Residues: CSSGSRGMNTEAFF.

The rearrangement links TRBV27 to TRBJ2-1; D remains ambiguous. This CDR3 region has 12 residues. V was trimmed by 2 bases and J by 8 bases, leaving 7 bases between them. Germline values: CDR1 MNHEY, CDR2 SMNVEV (reference sequence). CDR3 nucleotide sequence: TGTGCCAGCAGTTTACCTAGTTATGAGCAGTTCTTC. Translating it yields CASSLPSYEQFF.